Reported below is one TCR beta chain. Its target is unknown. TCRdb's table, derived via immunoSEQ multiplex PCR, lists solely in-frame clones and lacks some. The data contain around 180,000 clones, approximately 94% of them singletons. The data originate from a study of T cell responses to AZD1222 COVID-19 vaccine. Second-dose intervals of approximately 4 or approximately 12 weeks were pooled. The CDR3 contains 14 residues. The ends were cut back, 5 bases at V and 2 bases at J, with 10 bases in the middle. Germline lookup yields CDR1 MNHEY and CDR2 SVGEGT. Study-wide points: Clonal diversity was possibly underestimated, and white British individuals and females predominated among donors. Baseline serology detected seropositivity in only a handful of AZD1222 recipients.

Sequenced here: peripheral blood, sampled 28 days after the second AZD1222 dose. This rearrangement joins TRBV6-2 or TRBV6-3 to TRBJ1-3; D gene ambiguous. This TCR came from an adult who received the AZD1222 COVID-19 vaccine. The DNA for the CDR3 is TGTGCCAGCAGTGCCGGTGGGGCTGGAAACACCATATATTTT. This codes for CASSAGGAGNTIYF.